These 23 T cell receptor beta chains were all obtained from the same sample, sequenced in a study of cytomegalovirus exposure and HLA in healthy donors. In the PCR, 60 Vbeta and 13 Jbeta primers were used. The method was immunoSEQ multiplex PCR; TCRdb's version includes in-frame clones alone and lacks a portion of them. The sample has some 150,000 clones, approximately 10% seen once; the top ten hold roughly 7%. The specimen was PBMCs. These TCRs come from a woman between 40 and 50 years old in good health and CMV-seropositive.

J is TRBJ1-2 and V is TRBV7-2; the D gene is possibly TRBD1 (5 bases). This CDR3 contains 14 residues. Germline V CDR1 and CDR2: SGHTA, FQGNSA. V was trimmed by 5 bases and J by 2 bases, leaving 12 bases between them. In DNA, the CDR3 is TGTGCCAGCAGCCGCGGGACGGCCAACTATGGCTACACCTTC. Translated, it gives CASSRGTANYGYTF.

In this sample, this clone turned up a few times. The chain is built from TRBV6-5 and TRBJ2-3; the match to TRBD1 covers 7 bases. V gave up 7 bases and J gave up 4 bases; unmatched junction bases: 8. Germline CDR1 is MNHEY and CDR2 is SVGAGI. The CDR3 runs to 14 residues. DNA of the CDR3: TGTGCCAGCAAAATGGGACAGCTGCCAGATACGCAGTATTTT. Amino acid sequence: CASKMGQLPDTQYF.

CDR3 sequence: CASSQERGRAEAFF. The CDR3 DNA sequence: TGCGCCAGCAGCCAAGAACGAGGTCGGGCTGAAGCTTTCTTT. V usage is TRBV4-3 and J usage is TRBJ1-1; D remains unclear. Germline V gene sequence: CDR1 LGHNA, CDR2 YSLEER. The CDR3 covers 14 residues. V lost 0 bases and J 6 bases, leaving 11 bases between the germline ends.

The rearrangement joins TRBV18 to TRBJ2-6; 10 bases align to TRBD1. CDR1 is KGHSH and CDR2 is LQKENI in the germline V gene. The V gene end was trimmed by 3 bases and the J gene end by 3 bases; junction bases not matched to a gene: 8. The CDR3 consists of 18 residues. CDR3 sequence (DNA): TGTGCCAGCTCACCCCAGACAGGGGGCGCTTATGGGGCCAACGTCCTGACTTTC. Protein sequence: CASSPQTGGAYGANVLTF.

This clone came up a few times. DNA for the CDR3: TGTGCCAGCAGCTACCCTTCCGAGGCGCCGGACACTGAAGCTTTCTTT. Its translation: CASSYPSEAPDTEAFF. The rearrangement uses TRBV6-6 and TRBJ1-1; D unresolved. V shed 6 bases and J shed 3 bases, with 20 bases lying between them. The length of the CDR3 is 16 residues. Germline V gene lookup returns CDR1 MNHNY and CDR2 SVGAGI (reference sequence).

The V call is TRBV4-1, the J call TRBJ1-1; no clear D. The germline V and J ends were trimmed by 1 base and 6 bases, with 18 bases remaining between them. The germline V gene encodes CDR1 MGHRA and CDR2 YSYEKL. The CDR3 is made up of 16 amino acids. CDR3: CASSQGFGVPGAEAFF. The CDR3 DNA reads TGCGCCAGCAGCCAAGGGTTCGGCGTCCCCGGGGCTGAAGCTTTCTTT.

This clone was recorded a few times. The chain employs TRBV4-3 and TRBJ1-1; D not certain. V was clipped by 1 base and J by 5 bases, with 14 bases between them. CDR3 size: 15 residues. Germline V gives CDR1 LGHNA, CDR2 YSLEER. CDR3: CASSQGILAGTEAFF. In DNA form, the CDR3 reads TGCGCCAGCAGCCAAGGTATCCTGGCAGGAACTGAAGCTTTCTTT.

This clone showed up many times. This rearrangement joins TRBV7-6 to TRBJ1-1, with TRBD1 as a possible D gene (6 bases). Germline V CDR1 and CDR2: SGHVS, FNYEAQ. The CDR3 length is 15 residues. V lost 4 bases, J lost 4 bases, and 16 bases lay in between. The CDR3 sequence: CASSWGGTLGTEAFF. In nucleotides, the CDR3 is TGTGCCAGCAGCTGGGGAGGGACATTGGGCACTGAAGCTTTCTTT.

The chain combines TRBV29-1 with TRBJ2-1; D is undetermined. The germline CDR1 and CDR2 sequences are SQVTM and ANQGSEA. The CDR3 has 14 residues. The V and J ends lost 5 bases and 4 bases respectively, with 15 bases between them. The DNA for the CDR3 is TGCAGCGTTCTTCCACCCGATACTTACAATGAGCAGTTCTTC. Amino acids: CSVLPPDTYNEQFF.

V usage is TRBV5-1 and J usage is TRBJ1-6, with unresolved D. This CDR3 is built from 14 residues. Germline V gene data show CDR1 as SGHRS and CDR2 as YFSETQ. Trimming removed 0 bases from V and 8 bases from J, with 9 bases in between. Here the CDR3 reads CASSLGQADSPLHF. The CDR3 DNA reads TGCGCCAGCAGCTTGGGCCAGGCTGATTCACCCCTCCACTTT.

This chain uses TRBV7-2 with TRBJ2-7, with D unresolved. V lost 6 bases and J lost 2, with 11 bases in between. In germline, CDR1 is SGHTA, CDR2 FQGNSA. The CDR3 runs to 13 residues. CDR3 bases: TGTGCCAGCAGTCAGGAATACCCCTACGAGCAGTACTTC. Translating gives CASSQEYPYEQYF.

This clone has only a few counts. The gene calls are TRBV13 and TRBJ2-2; the D gene is possibly TRBD1 (7 bases). The CDR3 contains 14 residues. The V gene lost 5 bases and the J gene lost 6 bases, with 13 bases spanning the gap. From germline, CDR1 is PRHDT and CDR2 FYEKMQ (reference sequence). CDR3 DNA: TGTGCCAGCAGCCCAGACAGGGAGGCCGGGGAGCTGTTTTTT. Its translation is CASSPDREAGELFF.

V and J are TRBV18 and TRBJ2-1; the match to TRBD1 covers 7 bases. Trimming cost V 6 bases and J 3 bases; bases outside gene matches: 2. The germline gives CDR1 KGHSH, CDR2 LQKENI. The CDR3 sequence is 13 residues long. The CDR3 is CASSRDSYNEQFF. The CDR3 bases are TGTGCCAGCTCTCGGGACAGCTACAATGAGCAGTTCTTC.

This clone was counted at least ten times. This chain links TRBV5-6 with TRBJ2-5; D may be TRBD2 (6 bases). The CDR3 is 13 amino acids. V was pared by 4 bases and J by 1 base, with 8 bases between. Looked up from germline, CDR1 is SGHDT and CDR2 is YYEEEE. CDR3: CASSPGVQETQYF. CDR3 nucleotides: TGTGCCAGCAGCCCGGGGGTCCAAGAGACCCAGTACTTC.

This clone came up many times. This chain joins TRBV19 and TRBJ2-3; D not certain. The CDR3 has 11 residues. CDR1 LNHDA and CDR2 SQIVND come from the germline V gene (reference sequence). Trimming pared 3 bases from V and 5 bases from J, leaving 3 bases between. The CDR3: CASSIKDTQYF. In nucleotides, the CDR3 is TGTGCCAGTAGTATCAAAGATACGCAGTATTTT.

This clone showed up just a few times. This chain connects TRBV6-1 to TRBJ1-1, with D possibly TRBD1 on 5 matching bases. The germline V gene has CDR1 MNHNS and CDR2 SASEGT. Deletions cut 7 bases from V and 1 base from J, with 13 bases between. The CDR3 extends over 14 amino acids. Here the CDR3 reads CASTRAGGNTEAFF. The CDR3 DNA is TGTGCCAGCACCAGGGCGGGGGGGAACACTGAAGCTTTCTTT.

The sample holds a few counts of this clone. The chain uses TRBV2 and TRBJ2-1; D perhaps matches TRBD1 (5 bases). Trimming removed 4 bases from V and 9 bases from J, with 13 bases in between. This CDR3 has 13 amino acids. Germline V lookup: CDR1 SNHLY, CDR2 FYNNEI. In DNA, the CDR3 is TGTGCCAGCAGTGTGGAAAGGGGAAGTGAGCAGTTCTTC. Its protein is CASSVERGSEQFF.

This sequence joins TRBV7-3 and TRBJ2-3; TRBD2 agrees at 14 bases. Germline V CDR1 and CDR2: SGHTA, FQGTGA. The V and J ends lost 1 base and 2 bases, in that order; junction bases with no gene match: 8. The CDR3 totals 19 residues. The CDR3 loop is CASSLSPGLAGVNTDTQYF. The DNA of the CDR3 is TGTGCCAGCAGCTTAAGTCCGGGACTAGCGGGGGTTAACACAGATACGCAGTATTTT. Looking up the rest from reference TRBV7-3 and TRBJ2-3 gives the full variable domain: GAGVSQTPSNKVTEKGKYVELRCDPISGHTALYWYRQSLGQGPEFLIYFQGTGAADDSGLPNDRFFAVRPEGSVSTLKIQRTERGDSAVYLCASSLSPGLAGVNTDTQYFGPGTRLTVL.

V is TRBV14 and J is TRBJ2-3; 9 bases are a match to TRBD1. This CDR3 comprises 15 residues. The V gene end was trimmed by 5 bases and the J gene end by 9 bases; junction bases not matched to a gene: 12. CDR1 and CDR2 (germline): SGHDN, FVKESK. This CDR3 reads CASSYTGTGLMTQYF. In DNA, the CDR3 is TGTGCCAGCAGCTACACCGGGACAGGGTTAATGACGCAGTATTTT.

In this sample, this clone turned up a few times. The chain carries TRBV5-4 and TRBJ2-5, with D tentatively TRBD2 (5 bases). Germline loops: CDR1 SGHNT, CDR2 YYREEE (reference sequence). Trimming stripped 0 bases from V and 3 bases from J, with 6 bases between. The length of the CDR3 is 13 residues. The CDR3 nucleotides read TGTGCCAGCAGCTTGGAAGCGGAAGAGACCCAGTACTTC. The encoded protein is CASSLEAEETQYF.

The chain is built from TRBV11-3 and TRBJ1-2; 10 bases are shared with TRBD1. Germline loops: CDR1 SGHNT, CDR2 YENEEA. The trim removed 1 base at V and 2 bases at J, leaving 4 bases unmatched. This CDR3 region has 16 residues. CDR3 loop: CASSLGGTGDNYGYTF. The CDR3 DNA sequence: TGTGCCAGCAGCTTAGGTGGGACAGGGGACAACTATGGCTACACCTTC.

The sample holds a few counts of this clone. The rearrangement joins TRBV7-6 to TRBJ1-6, with a weak D call TRBD1 (5 bases). The V end was cut by 1 base, the J end by 10 bases, with 14 bases between. CDR3 length: 15 residues. CDR1 is SGHVS and CDR2 is FNYEAQ in the germline V gene. CDR3: CASSLGSGISSPLHF. Here the CDR3 DNA reads TGTGCCAGCAGCTTAGGTTCAGGGATTAGCTCACCCCTCCACTTT.

This clone was picked up a small number of times. The genes are TRBV9 and TRBJ2-3; possible D gene TRBD1, 5 bases. V lost 0 bases and J 2 bases, leaving 10 bases between the germline ends. The CDR3 is 15 amino acids. Germline V gene lookup returns CDR1 SGDLS and CDR2 YYNGEE. CDR3 protein: CASSVVKGNTDTQYF. The CDR3 DNA reads TGTGCCAGCAGCGTAGTTAAGGGGAACACAGATACGCAGTATTTT.